These 20 T cell receptor beta chains share one sample of origin, sequenced in a study of blood T cell repertoires in COVID-19. Sequencing used immunoSEQ multiplex PCR; TCRdb keeps in-frame clones, though not all of them. The data show about 300,000 clones, about 90% seen once. The specimen sequenced was peripheral blood. The receptors were gathered from a young man with active or convalescent COVID-19.

The J gene is TRBJ2-7, the V gene TRBV10-3; 8 bases map to TRBD1. This CDR3 has 15 residues. V shed 4 bases and J 0 bases; nucleotides not matched to a gene: 5. Germline-derived CDR1 and CDR2 are ENHRY and SYGVKD. The CDR3 here is CAISGGQATSYEQYF. The CDR3 nucleotides read TGTGCCATCAGTGGGGGACAGGCAACCTCCTACGAGCAGTACTTC.

The CDR3 bases are TGTGCCAGCAGCCAAGCGAGAGGAGGAGAGACCCAGTACTTC. It is translated as CASSQARGGETQYF. The chain uses TRBV3-1 (or the pseudogene TRBV3-2) and TRBJ2-5, with D perhaps TRBD2 (5 bases). V was clipped by 1 base and J by 4 bases, with 10 bases between them. The CDR3 has 14 residues. The germline gives CDR1 LGHDT, CDR2 YNNKEL (reference sequence).

V gene TRBV14 combines with J gene TRBJ2-7; 9 positions match TRBD2. Unmatched junction bases numbered 8, after V lost 3 bases and J lost 5 bases. The CDR3 extends over 15 amino acids. Germline V CDR1 and CDR2: SGHDN, FVKESK. This chain's CDR3 is CASSQREGYVNEQYF. In DNA, the CDR3 is TGTGCCAGCAGCCAGCGGGAGGGTTACGTGAACGAGCAGTACTTC.

The V call is TRBV5-1, the J call TRBJ1-2; D not resolved. The germline V gene has CDR1 SGHRS and CDR2 YFSETQ. This CDR3 has 13 amino acids. V lost 3 bases and J 2 bases, leaving 8 bases between the germline ends. Written as DNA, the CDR3 is TGCGCCAGCAGCTGGGCAGAAAACTATGGCTACACCTTC. This translates into CASSWAENYGYTF.

The count of this clone is one. The chain has TRBV4-3 and TRBJ2-1; 7 nucleotides match TRBD2. CDR1 and CDR2 from the germline V gene are LGHNA and YSLEER. Trimming cost V 0 bases and J 10 bases; bases outside gene matches: 12. The CDR3 contains 16 residues. The CDR3 spells CASSQDRGGLAAEQFF. The CDR3 DNA is TGCGCCAGCAGCCAAGATCGAGGAGGGCTAGCGGCGGAGCAGTTCTTC.

V and J are TRBV5-1 and TRBJ2-5, with 13 bases that match TRBD2. Losses at the gene ends were 4 bases for V and 4 bases for J; bases not matched to a gene: 7. Germline CDR1 SGHRS, CDR2 YFSETQ. The CDR3 is made up of 16 amino acids. CDR3 residues: CASSLGLAGRGETQYF. CDR3 bases: TGCGCCAGCAGCCTGGGACTAGCGGGACGGGGAGAGACCCAGTACTTC.

V usage is TRBV5-4 and J usage is TRBJ1-2, with 9 bases matching TRBD1. V shed 5 bases and J 1 base; nucleotides not matched to a gene: 15. Germline V gene data show CDR1 as SGHNT and CDR2 as YYREEE (reference sequence). The CDR3 extends over 18 amino acids. The CDR3, as DNA: TGTGCCAGCAGTATGGACAGGGGACTTTACGCCCTTAACTATGGCTACACCTTC. Translated, it gives CASSMDRGLYALNYGYTF.

CDR3 nucleotide sequence: TGTGCCAGCAGCTCCGCAGGGTATTCGGAGACCCAGTACTTC. It encodes CASSSAGYSETQYF. The V and J genes are TRBV5-6 and TRBJ2-5, with D perhaps matching TRBD1 (5 bases). Looked up from germline, CDR1 is SGHDT and CDR2 is YYEEEE. The V end lost 3 bases, the J end lost 5 bases, and 14 bases lay between the germline ends. The CDR3 contains 14 residues.

The chain has TRBV4-3 and TRBJ1-5; D unclear. Trimming stripped 4 bases from V and 2 bases from J, with 15 bases between. Per germline, CDR1 LGHNA and CDR2 YSLEER. This CDR3 spans 16 amino acids. CDR3 in amino acids: CASSPRAEGGNQPQHF. CDR3 coding DNA: TGCGCCAGCAGCCCCCGGGCGGAGGGTGGCAATCAGCCCCAGCATTTT.

Here the CDR3 reads CASSPRTSGVETQYF. CDR3 nucleotide sequence: TGTGCCAGCAGCCCCCGGACTAGCGGCGTAGAGACCCAGTACTTC. The genes are TRBV13 and TRBJ2-5; 10 bases fit TRBD2. The V and J ends lost 5 bases and 4 bases, in that order; junction bases with no gene match: 7. Looked up from germline, CDR1 is PRHDT and CDR2 is FYEKMQ (reference sequence). The CDR3 spans 15 residues.

This chain connects TRBV21-1 to TRBJ1-5; TRBD1, the D gene given by the table, was not confirmed from the DNA. TRBV21-1 is shown as a pseudogene. CDR3 length: 19 amino acids. This CDR3 reads CASSVHHRDSRYSNQPQHF. DNA of the CDR3: TGTGCCAGCAGCGTTCACCACCGGGACAGCCGATATAGCAATCAGCCCCAGCATTTT.

This chain links TRBV3-1 (or the pseudogene TRBV3-2) with TRBJ1-3; D may be TRBD1 (6 bases). The CDR3 runs 17 residues. The germline gives CDR1 LGHDT, CDR2 YNNKEL (reference sequence). The V and J ends lost 7 bases and 4 bases respectively, with 23 bases between them. Written as DNA, the CDR3 is TGTGCCAGCACCATGACCGCAGGGGCAACGAGAGGAAACACCATATATTTT. This encodes CASTMTAGATRGNTIYF.

V usage is TRBV7-9 and J usage is TRBJ1-5, with a possible D match to TRBD1 (6 bases). Looked up from germline, CDR1 is SEHNR and CDR2 is FQNEAQ (reference sequence). Trimming left V 5 bases short and J 0 bases short, with 11 bases between. The CDR3 sequence is 15 residues long. The CDR3: CASSLDRGSNQPQHF. In DNA, the CDR3 is TGTGCCAGCAGCCTGGACAGAGGTAGCAATCAGCCCCAGCATTTT.

V usage is TRBV24-1 and J usage is TRBJ2-7; a weak D match, TRBD2 (5 bases). The germline V and J ends were trimmed by 4 bases and 6 bases, with 6 bases remaining between them. Germline lookup yields CDR1 KGHDR and CDR2 SFDVKD. The CDR3 totals 11 residues. CDR3 amino acids: CATSELGEQYF. The CDR3 DNA reads TGTGCCACCAGTGAACTAGGCGAGCAGTACTTC.

V is TRBV10-2 and J is TRBJ1-2; D unclear. Germline V lookup: CDR1 WSHSY, CDR2 SAAADI. The CDR3 covers 15 residues. Trimming stripped 4 bases from V and 3 bases from J, with 15 bases between. The DNA for the CDR3 is TGCGCCAGCAGTGGTCAGGTTGAAATCCACTATGGCTACACCTTC. Its protein product is CASSGQVEIHYGYTF.

This clone appeared a single time. This rearrangement joins TRBV2 to TRBJ2-5, with D maybe TRBD1 (6 bases). CDR3 length equals 13 residues. Trimming stripped 3 bases from V and 2 bases from J, with 7 bases between. CDR1 SNHLY and CDR2 FYNNEI come from the germline V gene. CDR3 residues: CASSDRGQETQYF. Written as DNA, the CDR3 is TGTGCCAGCAGTGACAGGGGTCAAGAGACCCAGTACTTC.

The chain uses TRBV9 and TRBJ2-2, with a weak D call TRBD2 (6 bases). Trimming took off 0 bases at V and 1 base at J, with 10 bases between the two ends. The CDR3 consists of 16 residues. The germline V gene encodes CDR1 SGDLS and CDR2 YYNGEE. CDR3 in amino acids: CASSVVDGRNTGELFF. The CDR3, as DNA: TGTGCCAGCAGCGTAGTGGACGGGAGGAACACCGGGGAGCTGTTTTTT.

This sequence joins TRBV28 and TRBJ2-3; tentatively, D is TRBD1 (6 bases). Germline V lookup: CDR1 MDHEN, CDR2 SYDVKM. This CDR3 has 12 residues. V lost 6 bases and J 6 bases, leaving 10 bases between the germline ends. The CDR3 bases are TGTGCCAGCAGGCTAACAGGGGATACGCAGTATTTT. Translating gives CASRLTGDTQYF.

V and J are TRBV4-1 and TRBJ1-1, with 8 nucleotides matching TRBD1. The CDR3 has 15 residues. The germline V gene encodes CDR1 MGHRA and CDR2 YSYEKL. Trimming removed 3 bases from V and 1 base from J; junction bases left unmatched: 4. CDR3 sequence reads: CASSQIGTGNTEAFF. The DNA of the CDR3 is TGCGCCAGCAGCCAGATCGGGACAGGGAACACTGAAGCTTTCTTT.

J is TRBJ1-2 and V is TRBV6-1; D remains unclear. Trimming left V 1 base short and J 7 bases short, with 7 bases between. In germline, CDR1 is MNHNS, CDR2 SASEGT. The CDR3 totals 12 residues. CDR3 coding DNA: TGTGCCAGCAGTGAAGTGAGGGCTGGCTACACCTTC. Its protein is CASSEVRAGYTF.